The rows below give T cell receptor beta chains drawn from one sample of a study of blood T cell repertoires in COVID-19. TCRdb's table, derived via immunoSEQ multiplex PCR, lists solely in-frame clones and lacks some. Of 8,500 to 10,000 clones in the sample, roughly three quarters were seen once. Sequencing was performed on peripheral blood. The receptors shown here come from a man in his 60s with active COVID-19. CDR3s include the opening cysteine and the closing phenylalanine or tryptophan. Fields, in order: clone size, CDR3 length, V gene, D gene, J gene, CDR3 DNA, CDR3 protein. The D gene is left open where the match is weak. Size is omitted from some rows. Given values are once, few, many or a class for expanded clones.

size: .
length: 18
V: TRBV7-8
D: TRBD1
J: TRBJ2-1
DNA: TGTGCCAGCAGCTTAGGAGGGGGCCTCCTAAGCTCCTACAATGAGCAGTTCTTC
CDR3: CASSLGGGLLSSYNEQFF

size: .
length: 15
V: TRBV18
D: TRBD1
J: TRBJ1-5
DNA: TGTGCCAGCTCTCTCGACAGGGGAGGCGATCAGCCCCAGCATTTT
CDR3: CASSLDRGGDQPQHF

size: .
length: 14
V: TRBV27
D: TRBD1
J: TRBJ2-2
DNA: TGTGCCAGCAGTCGGACAGGGGACACCGGGGAGCTGTTTTTT
CDR3: CASSRTGDTGELFF

size: .
length: 18
V: TRBV28
D: TRBD1
J: TRBJ2-5
DNA: TGTGCCAGCAGTTTACAGGGGGCGCTGGGGGTATCGCAAGAGACCCAGTACTTC
CDR3: CASSLQGALGVSQETQYF

size: .
length: 14
V: TRBV3-1/TRBV3-2
D: .
J: TRBJ1-1
DNA: TGTGCCAGCAGCTATTCGGGTTCGAACACTGAAGCTTTCTTT
CDR3: CASSYSGSNTEAFF

size: .
length: 15
V: TRBV6-6
D: TRBD1
J: TRBJ1-1
DNA: TGTGCCAGCAGCCTACCACAGGGGGAGGATACTGAAGCTTTCTTT
CDR3: CASSLPQGEDTEAFF

size: .
length: 15
V: TRBV3-1/TRBV3-2
D: .
J: TRBJ2-7
DNA: TGTGCCAGCAGCCAGCCGAATTGGGGGCTGAACGAGCAGTACTTC
CDR3: CASSQPNWGLNEQYF

size: .
length: 17
V: TRBV7-9
D: TRBD2
J: TRBJ2-7
DNA: TGTGCCAGCAGCTTAGCCCAGGGGACTAGCGGGGGAGGCGAGCAGTACTTC
CDR3: CASSLAQGTSGGGEQYF

size: .
length: 15
V: TRBV27
D: .
J: TRBJ1-2
DNA: TGTGCCAGCAGAGAGACAGTAGGCTCAAGGTATGGCTACACCTTC
CDR3: CASRETVGSRYGYTF

size: few
length: 14
V: TRBV7-2
D: .
J: TRBJ2-1
DNA: TGTGCCAGCAGCTTAGGACGGGTCCAACGGGAGCAGTTCTTC
CDR3: CASSLGRVQREQFF

size: .
length: 14
V: TRBV10-3
D: TRBD2
J: TRBJ2-7
DNA: TGTGCCATCAGTGAGGTAGCGGGAGAGGGCCAGCAGTACTTC
CDR3: CAISEVAGEGQQYF

size: once
length: 13
V: TRBV5-1
D: .
J: TRBJ2-1
DNA: TGCGCCAGCAGCGCCGGACAGTACAATGAGCAGTTCTTC
CDR3: CASSAGQYNEQFF

size: .
length: 15
V: TRBV5-4
D: .
J: TRBJ2-5
DNA: TGTGCCAGCAGCCGGGACACCGAGTACCAAGAGACCCAGTACTTC
CDR3: CASSRDTEYQETQYF

size: few
length: 13
V: TRBV28
D: .
J: TRBJ1-5
DNA: TGTGCCAGCGGAGGGAATAGCAATCAGCCCCAGCATTTT
CDR3: CASGGNSNQPQHF

size: .
length: 14
V: TRBV2
D: TRBD1
J: TRBJ2-7
DNA: TGTGCCAGCGGGGACGGGACAGGGGCCTACGAGCAGTACTTC
CDR3: CASGDGTGAYEQYF

size: .
length: 15
V: TRBV24-1
D: TRBD2
J: TRBJ2-5
DNA: TGTGCCACCAGTGTACCTGGCGGGGGAAAAGAGACCCAGTACTTC
CDR3: CATSVPGGGKETQYF

size: .
length: 16
V: TRBV7-8
D: TRBD1
J: TRBJ2-2
DNA: TGTGCCAGCAGCTTAAGACAGGGGGCGCCCACCGGGGAGCTGTTTTTT
CDR3: CASSLRQGAPTGELFF

size: .
length: 14
V: TRBV18
D: .
J: TRBJ2-5
DNA: TGTGCCAGCTCACCCCCAACTGGACTAATCACCCAGTACTTC
CDR3: CASSPPTGLITQYF

size: .
length: 15
V: TRBV7-2
D: TRBD2
J: TRBJ2-1
DNA: TGTGCCAGCAGCTTAGCTGGCGGGAGTTTCAATGAGCAGTTCTTC
CDR3: CASSLAGGSFNEQFF

size: .
length: 15
V: TRBV5-1
D: .
J: TRBJ2-5
DNA: TGCGCCAGCAGCTTGTTCGCAGACCGAGGAGAGACCCAGTACTTC
CDR3: CASSLFADRGETQYF

size: .
length: 13
V: TRBV19
D: TRBD1
J: TRBJ1-4
DNA: TGTGCCAGTAGGCGACAGGGAAAAGAAAAACTGTTTTTT
CDR3: CASRRQGKEKLFF